The present entry profiles one TCR beta chain with its context. No antigen is known for it. Germline-derived CDR1 and CDR2 are MNHNY and SVGAGI (reference sequence). CDR3 length: 13 residues. The ends were cut back, 3 bases at V and 8 bases at J, with 11 bases in the middle. Both 60 Vbeta primers and 13 Jbeta primers went into the PCR. Profiling relied on immunoSEQ multiplex PCR, and the TCRdb table lists in-frame clones only, not all of them. The sample holds tens of thousands of clones, 70% to 85% seen once. These data originate in a study of cytomegalovirus exposure and HLA in healthy donors. Overall study: Early released data had about 85 million unique TCRs, all coming from HLA-typed donors. Researchers found that approximately 77% of fewer than 450 genotyped donors fell within the Caucasian-associated ancestry cluster. Findings of the study overall: Later on, a genetic analysis was performed. It linked a missense variant in DCLRE1C with V- and J-gene trimming of TCR beta. Sequence variants that were highly shared formed a cluster that was likely a sequencing artifact.

The sequencing sample was made of PBMCs. The chain recombines TRBV6-6 with TRBJ2-1; tentatively, D is TRBD2 (5 bases). The receptor was derived from a woman in her fifties or sixties in good health and CMV-seropositive. The CDR3 region is CASSYRPRDEQFF. The DNA for the CDR3 is TGTGCCAGCAGTTATCGACCGAGGGATGAGCAGTTCTTC.